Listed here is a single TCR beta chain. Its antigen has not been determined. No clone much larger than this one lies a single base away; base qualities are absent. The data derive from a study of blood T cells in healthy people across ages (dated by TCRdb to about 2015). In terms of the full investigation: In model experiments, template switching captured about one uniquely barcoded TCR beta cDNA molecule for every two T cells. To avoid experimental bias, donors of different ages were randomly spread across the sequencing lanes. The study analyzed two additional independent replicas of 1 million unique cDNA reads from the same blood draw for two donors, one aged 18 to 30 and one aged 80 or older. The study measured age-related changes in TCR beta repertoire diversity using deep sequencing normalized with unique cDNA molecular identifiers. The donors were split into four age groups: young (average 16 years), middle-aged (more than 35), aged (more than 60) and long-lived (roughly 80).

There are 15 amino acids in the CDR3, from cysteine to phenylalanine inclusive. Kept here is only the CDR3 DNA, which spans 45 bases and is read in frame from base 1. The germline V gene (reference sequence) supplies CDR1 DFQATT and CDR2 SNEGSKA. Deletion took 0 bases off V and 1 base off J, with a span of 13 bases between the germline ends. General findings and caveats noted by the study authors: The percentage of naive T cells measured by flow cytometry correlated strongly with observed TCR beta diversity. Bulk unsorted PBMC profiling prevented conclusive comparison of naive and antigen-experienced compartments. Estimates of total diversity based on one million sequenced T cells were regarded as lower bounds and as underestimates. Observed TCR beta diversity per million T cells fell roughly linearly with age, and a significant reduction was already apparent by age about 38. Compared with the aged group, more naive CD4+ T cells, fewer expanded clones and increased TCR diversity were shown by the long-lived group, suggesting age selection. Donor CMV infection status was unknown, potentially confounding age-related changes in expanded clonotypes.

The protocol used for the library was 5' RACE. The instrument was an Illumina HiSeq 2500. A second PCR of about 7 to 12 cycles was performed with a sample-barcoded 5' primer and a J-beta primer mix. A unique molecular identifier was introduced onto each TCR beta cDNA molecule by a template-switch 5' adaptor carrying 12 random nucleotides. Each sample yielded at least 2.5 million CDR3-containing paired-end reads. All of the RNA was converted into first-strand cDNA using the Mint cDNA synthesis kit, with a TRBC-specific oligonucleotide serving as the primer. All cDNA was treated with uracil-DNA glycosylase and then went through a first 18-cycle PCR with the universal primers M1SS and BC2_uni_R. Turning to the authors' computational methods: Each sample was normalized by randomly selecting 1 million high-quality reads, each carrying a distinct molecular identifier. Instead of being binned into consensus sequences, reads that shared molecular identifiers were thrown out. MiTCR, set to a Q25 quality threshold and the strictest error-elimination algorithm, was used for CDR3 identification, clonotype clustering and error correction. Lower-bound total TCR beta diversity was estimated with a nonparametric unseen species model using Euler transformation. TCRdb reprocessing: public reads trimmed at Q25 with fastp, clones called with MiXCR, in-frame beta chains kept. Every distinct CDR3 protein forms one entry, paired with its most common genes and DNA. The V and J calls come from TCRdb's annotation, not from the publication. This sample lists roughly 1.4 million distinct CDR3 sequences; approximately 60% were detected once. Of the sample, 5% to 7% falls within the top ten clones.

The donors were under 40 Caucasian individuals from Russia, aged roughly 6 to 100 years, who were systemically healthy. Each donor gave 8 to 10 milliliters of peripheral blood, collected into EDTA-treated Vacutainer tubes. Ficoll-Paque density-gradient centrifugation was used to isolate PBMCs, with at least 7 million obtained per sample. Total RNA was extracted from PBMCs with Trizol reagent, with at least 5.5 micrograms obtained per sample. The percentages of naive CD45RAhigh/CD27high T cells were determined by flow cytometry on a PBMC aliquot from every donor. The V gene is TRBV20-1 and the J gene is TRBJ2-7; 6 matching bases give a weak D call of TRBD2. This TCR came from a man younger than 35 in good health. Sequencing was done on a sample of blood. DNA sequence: TGCAGTGCTAGAGACCCGTCGACTAGTTCCTACGAGCAGTACTTC. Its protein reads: CSARDPSTSSYEQYF.